The 4 T cell receptor beta chains below come from one sample, sequenced in a study of blood T cell repertoires in COVID-19. Using immunoSEQ multiplex PCR, the repertoire was profiled, and TCRdb retains in-frame clones only, with some absent. The repertoire holds a few hundred thousand clones, with approximately 80% as singletons. Sequencing was carried out using PBMCs or T cells enriched from blood (not recorded which). The source is a man aged 35-49 years who had recovered from COVID-19.

The V gene is TRBV27, the J gene TRBJ1-5, with D unresolved. Trimming stripped 4 bases from V and 7 bases from J, with 8 bases between. The V gene's germline CDR1 is MNHEY and CDR2 SMNVEV (reference sequence). This CDR3 comprises 12 residues. CDR3 residues: CASSSPQQPQHF. The CDR3 DNA reads as TGTGCCAGCAGTTCACCACAACAGCCCCAGCATTTT.

This sequence joins TRBV4-1 and TRBJ2-2, with 9 bases fitting TRBD2. Germline CDR1 MGHRA, CDR2 YSYEKL. The J segment lost 7 bases and the V segment lost 4 bases, leaving 7 bases of the junction unmatched. This CDR3 is 15 amino acids long. The CDR3, as DNA: TGCGCCAGCAGCCTAGCGGGGGCCCCGGGCGGGGAGCTGTTTTTT. It is translated as CASSLAGAPGGELFF.

V usage is TRBV3-1 (or the pseudogene TRBV3-2) and J usage is TRBJ1-4; D is ambiguous. The CDR3 loop spans 14 amino acids. CDR1 is LGHDT, CDR2 YNNKEL, per germline (reference sequence). Trimming took off 0 bases at V and 9 bases at J, with 11 bases between the two ends. CDR3 coding DNA: TGTGCCAGCAGCCAAGAGGGAGGAGGGAAAAAACTGTTTTTT. It translates to CASSQEGGGKKLFF.

This clone came up once. The chain carries TRBV29-1 and TRBJ2-1; 11 bases are a match to TRBD2. CDR3 length equals 20 residues. Germline V gene lookup returns CDR1 SQVTM and CDR2 ANQGSEA. The ends lost 2 bases at V and 0 bases at J; junction bases unmatched: 15. This chain's CDR3 is CSVERLLLAGGPSSYNEQFF. The CDR3 DNA sequence: TGCAGCGTTGAAAGGTTACTTCTAGCGGGGGGACCGAGCTCCTACAATGAGCAGTTCTTC.